This T cell receptor beta chain was captured by sequencing in a study of blood T cell repertoires in COVID-19. Study in general: Samples came from the United States, Italy and Spain, spanning acute and convalescent COVID-19. T cells, B-cell-depleted T cells, or PBMCs provided the cDNA or gDNA that served as material.

The CDR3 has 16 residues. Trimming at V came to 3 bases and at J to 4 bases, leaving 7 bases not matched to a gene. Germline CDR1 is SNHLY and CDR2 is FYNNEI. Per the original methods: Amplification of reference gene primers provided the estimated nucleated cell counts. Data came from immunoSEQ multiplex PCR; TCRdb stores just in-frame clones and leaves some out. The D gene and trimming were derived from the DNA, and the V and J assignments and clone size from that table. The table records some 75,000 clones, 80% to 90% of them present only once. The sequence was collected from a man aged 60 to 69 with acute or convalescent COVID-19. V and J are TRBV2 and TRBJ2-3, with 10 positions matching TRBD2. Sequencing used peripheral blood. CDR3 nucleotides: TGTGCCAGCAGTGATCTAGCGGGAGTTTCGCCAGATACGCAGTATTTT. Translation gives CASSDLAGVSPDTQYF.